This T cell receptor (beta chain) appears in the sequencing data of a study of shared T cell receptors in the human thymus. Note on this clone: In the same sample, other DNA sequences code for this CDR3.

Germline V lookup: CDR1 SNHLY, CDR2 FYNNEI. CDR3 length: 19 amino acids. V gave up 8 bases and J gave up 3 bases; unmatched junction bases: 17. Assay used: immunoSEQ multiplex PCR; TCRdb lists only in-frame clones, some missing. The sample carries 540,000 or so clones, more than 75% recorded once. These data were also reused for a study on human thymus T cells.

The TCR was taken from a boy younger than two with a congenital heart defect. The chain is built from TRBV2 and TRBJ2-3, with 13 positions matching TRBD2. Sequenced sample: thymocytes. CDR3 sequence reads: CASFSGGLAGPPLTDTQYF. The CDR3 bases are TGTGCCAGCTTTTCCGGGGGACTAGCGGGACCACCCTTGACAGATACGCAGTATTTT.